This TCR beta chain was obtained from a study of T cells in Graves' hyperthyroidism and ophthalmopathy. The blood sample was taken at first hyperthyroidism diagnosis, before any ophthalmopathy symptoms. Amplification of TCR beta CDR3 regions used RNA as the template. A first-round RT-PCR of the TCR CDR3 used the HTBI primer set. TCRdb called the multiplex PCR reads again in MiXCR, with one record for every CDR3 protein. The sample consists of approximately 400,000 distinct CDR3 sequences, 15% to 18% of them appearing once. This sequence was found in a woman younger than 35 with Graves' hyperthyroidism that later progressed to Graves' ophthalmopathy. Sequencing input: blood.

CDR3 protein: CASSLVGASTGELFF. As DNA, the CDR3 is TGTGCCAGCAGCTTAGTGGGGGCTAGCACCGGGGAGCTGTTTTTT. The chain recombines TRBV7-9 with TRBJ2-2; the D gene is possibly TRBD1 (6 bases). The CDR3 length is 15 residues. Germline V CDR1 and CDR2: SEHNR, FQNEAQ (reference sequence). V lost 1 base and J lost 4, with 10 bases in between. Full variable domain (rest looked up from reference TRBV7-9 and TRBJ2-2): DTGVSQNPRHKITKRGQNVTFRCDPISEHNRLYWYRQTLGQGPEFLTYFQNEAQLEKSRLLSDRFSAERPKGSFSTLEIQRTEQGDSAMYLCASSLVGASTGELFFGEGSRLTVL.